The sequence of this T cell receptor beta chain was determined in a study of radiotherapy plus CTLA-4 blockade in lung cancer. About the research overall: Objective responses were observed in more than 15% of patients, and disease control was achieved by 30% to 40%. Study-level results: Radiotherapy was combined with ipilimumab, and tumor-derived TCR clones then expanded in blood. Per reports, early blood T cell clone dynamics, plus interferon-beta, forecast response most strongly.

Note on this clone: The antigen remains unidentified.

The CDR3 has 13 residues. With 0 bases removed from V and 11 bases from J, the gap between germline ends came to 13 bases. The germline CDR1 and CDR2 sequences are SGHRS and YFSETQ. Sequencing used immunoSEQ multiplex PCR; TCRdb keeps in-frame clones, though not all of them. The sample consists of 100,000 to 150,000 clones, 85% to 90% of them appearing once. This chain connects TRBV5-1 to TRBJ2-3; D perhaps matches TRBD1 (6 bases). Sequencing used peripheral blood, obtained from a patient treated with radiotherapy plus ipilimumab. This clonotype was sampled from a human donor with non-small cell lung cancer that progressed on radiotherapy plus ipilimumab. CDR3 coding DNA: TGCGCCAGCAGCTTGGAGGGGACACCCGGGCAGTATTTT. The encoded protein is CASSLEGTPGQYF.